This T cell receptor beta chain was captured by sequencing in a study of persistence of HIV-infected CD4 T cells. Turning to this clone: Antigen unknown.

The libraries were made with immunoSEQ version 4 in survey mode. The method was immunoSEQ multiplex PCR; TCRdb's version includes in-frame clones alone and lacks a portion of them. The sample has fewer than 20,000 clones; around 78% are singletons. Stimulation used about 9.5 ug/mL lysate from CMV-infected fibroblasts. CD4+ T cells upregulating both CD40 ligand and CD69 were sorted as responding cells. Study results and caveats: Degenerate expanded CDR3beta sequences were enriched among CMV- and Gag-responding cells.

With V trimmed by 7 bases and J by 8 bases, 9 bases remained unmatched. Germline CDR1 and CDR2: MDHEN and SYDVKM. This CDR3 spans 14 amino acids. The chain links TRBV28 to TRBJ2-1, with 9 bases identical to TRBD1. The clonotype comes from an adult man with HIV who was CMV-seropositive. The sample consisted of CD4+ T cells sorted from PBMCs after approximately 20-hour stimulation, taken from a patient who received antiretroviral therapy. The CDR3 DNA is TGTGCCAGCAACAGGGGACAGGGTTCCCATGAGCAGTTCTTC. Residues: CASNRGQGSHEQFF.